This T cell receptor (beta chain) is drawn from a study of cytomegalovirus exposure and HLA in healthy donors. Germline-derived CDR1 and CDR2 are MDHEN and SYDVKM. This CDR3 spans 16 amino acids. V lost 5 bases, J lost 3 bases, and 10 bases stayed unmatched. The protocol was immunoSEQ multiplex PCR, while the TCRdb copy is restricted to in-frame clones and leaves out a portion. The profile shows roughly 150,000 clones, about 94% of them singletons. The chain joins TRBV28 to TRBJ2-1, with TRBD2 matching over 7 bases. The sample comprised PBMCs. This TCR came from a man aged 18 to 30 in good health and CMV-seropositive. CDR3 nucleotide sequence: TGTGCCAGCAGTCTAGGGAGGGATCCTCTCTACAATGAGCAGTTCTTC. It codes for CASSLGRDPLYNEQFF.